These 21 T cell receptor beta chains were all obtained from the same sample, sequenced in a study of blood T cells in healthy people across ages. Primed by a sample-barcoded 5' primer and a J-beta primer mix, a second PCR proceeded for about 7 to 11 cycles. TCRdb recomputed calls from the 5' RACE reads with MiXCR, one row per CDR3 protein. The sample records hundreds of thousands of distinct CDR3 sequences, just over 55% being singletons. Sequencing used blood. These receptors originate from a middle-aged man in good health.

This chain uses TRBV7-2 with TRBJ2-1; 14 bases match TRBD2. With V trimmed by 5 bases and J by 12 bases, 6 bases remained unmatched. CDR3 length: 14 amino acids. Germline lookup yields CDR1 SGHTA and CDR2 FQGNSA. This CDR3 is CASSTSGLAGAQFF. CDR3 nucleotide sequence: TGTGCCAGCAGCACCTCGGGACTAGCGGGGGCGCAGTTCTTC.

This clonotype was counted a few times. The chain combines TRBV4-2 with TRBJ2-3, with 9 bases fitting TRBD2. V lost 2 bases and J lost 2; bases outside the gene matches: 11. CDR1 LGHNA and CDR2 YNFKEQ come from the germline V gene. The CDR3 has 18 amino acids. The CDR3 is CASSQLERASGNTDTQYF. CDR3 in DNA: TGTGCCAGCAGCCAACTAGAACGAGCTAGCGGGAACACAGATACGCAGTATTTT.

This clonotype came up a few times. The chain carries TRBV20-1 and TRBJ2-7; TRBD2 aligns across 9 bases. This CDR3 has 18 amino acids. Per the germline V gene, CDR1 is DFQATT and CDR2 is SNEGSKA (reference sequence). The V and J ends lost 1 base and 3 bases, in that order; junction bases with no gene match: 16. CDR3 DNA: TGCAGTGCTAGAGGGCGGGAGGGCCGGACTATAGCCCACTACGAGCAGTACTTC. Encoded protein: CSARGREGRTIAHYEQYF.

The chain couples TRBV5-1 to TRBJ2-5, with D maybe TRBD1 (6 bases). Per germline, CDR1 SGHRS and CDR2 YFSETQ. This CDR3 comprises 13 residues. The germline V and J ends were trimmed by 6 bases and 4 bases, with 13 bases remaining between them. The DNA for the CDR3 is TGCGCCAGCACCCGGACAGTCGGAGAGACCCAGTACTTC. Residues: CASTRTVGETQYF.

This chain uses TRBV7-9 with TRBJ2-7, with unresolved D. Per the germline V gene, CDR1 is SEHNR and CDR2 is FQNEAQ (reference sequence). The CDR3 covers 15 residues. V was cut by 1 base and J by 1 base, with 11 bases left in between. Here the CDR3 DNA reads TGTGCCAGCAGCTTAGACGGATTCATTTCCTACGAGCAGTACTTC. It is translated as CASSLDGFISYEQYF. Full variable domain (remainder filled in from reference TRBV7-9 and TRBJ2-7): DTGVSQNPRHKITKRGQNVTFRCDPISEHNRLYWYRQTLGQGPEFLTYFQNEAQLEKSRLLSDRFSAERPKGSFSTLEIQRTEQGDSAMYLCASSLDGFISYEQYFGPGTRLTVT.

This clonotype showed up just a few times. CDR3 nucleotide sequence: TGTGCCAGCAGTTATGGGACTCTCCCAAACATTCAGTACTTC. It is translated as CASSYGTLPNIQYF. This chain links TRBV27 with TRBJ2-4; D is perhaps TRBD2 (6 bases). V lost 4 bases and J lost 6, with 13 bases in between. This CDR3 contains 14 residues. Germline-derived CDR1 and CDR2 are MNHEY and SMNVEV (reference sequence).

The chain links TRBV3-1 to TRBJ1-1; possible D gene TRBD1, 6 bases. The V gene lost 2 bases and the J gene lost 5 bases, with 12 bases spanning the gap. The CDR3 is 14 amino acids. The V gene's germline CDR1 is LGHDT and CDR2 YNNKEL (reference sequence). CDR3 in amino acids: CASSQRTAQTEAFF. The CDR3 DNA reads as TGTGCCAGCAGCCAAAGGACAGCACAGACTGAAGCTTTCTTT.

V is TRBV5-6 and J is TRBJ1-1; D is unresolved. Germline CDR1 SGHDT, CDR2 YYEEEE. CDR3 length equals 14 residues. V was pared by 2 bases and J by 4 bases, with 12 bases between. Here the CDR3 DNA reads TGTGCCAGCAGCTTACAGCTCATGAGCACTGAAGCTTTCTTT. As protein: CASSLQLMSTEAFF.

This clonotype was observed a few times. The chain combines TRBV20-1 with TRBJ2-1; TRBD1 is a possible D gene (7 bases). Germline V gives CDR1 DFQATT, CDR2 SNEGSKA (reference sequence). V was clipped by 5 bases and J by 8 bases, with 19 bases between them. CDR3 length: 14 amino acids. CDR3 in amino acids: CSASRTRGVHEQFF. The CDR3 bases are TGCAGTGCTTCACGGACCAGGGGGGTCCATGAGCAGTTCTTC.

V usage is TRBV24-1 and J usage is TRBJ2-1; perhaps TRBD2 as D (5 bases). Germline V gene lookup returns CDR1 KGHDR and CDR2 SFDVKD. The CDR3 extends over 15 amino acids. Trimming removed 5 bases from V and 0 bases from J, with 10 bases in between. CDR3 loop: CATSVAGRSYNEQFF. The CDR3 coding sequence is TGTGCCACCAGTGTCGCGGGCCGCTCCTACAATGAGCAGTTCTTC.

The chain uses TRBV6-1 and TRBJ1-1; 10 nucleotides agree with TRBD1. CDR3 length: 14 residues. J lost 7 bases, V lost 6 bases, and 8 bases had no gene match. The V gene's germline CDR1 is MNHNS and CDR2 SASEGT. CDR3 DNA sequence: TGTGCCAGCAGGTCCGACAGGGGGCGCGATGAAGCTTTCTTT. Translated: CASRSDRGRDEAFF.

The V call is TRBV24-1, the J call TRBJ2-1, with TRBD2 matching 7 bases. CDR1 and CDR2 from the germline V gene are KGHDR and SFDVKD. The CDR3 loop spans 17 amino acids. Unmatched junction bases numbered 14, after V lost 3 bases and J lost 7 bases. CDR3 protein: CATSDRSGEGSLNEQFF. In DNA, the CDR3 is TGTGCCACCAGTGATCGATCCGGGGAGGGTAGTTTGAATGAGCAGTTCTTC.

As concerns this clonotype: This likely comes from a read error, as the CDR3 has no conserved phenylalanine or tryptophan at its end. This sequence joins TRBV5-1 and TRBJ2-3, with D perhaps TRBD1 (6 bases). The CDR3 covers 13 residues. The V and J ends lost 6 bases and 2 bases respectively, with 10 bases between them. CDR1 is SGHRS and CDR2 is YFSETQ in the germline V gene. The CDR3 sequence is CASTGEYTDTQYL. The DNA of the CDR3 is TGCGCCAGCACAGGGGAATACACAGATACGCAGTATTTA.

This chain joins TRBV29-1 and TRBJ2-3; TRBD2 matches 7 bases. Germline V gene sequence: CDR1 SQVTM, CDR2 ANQGSEA. Germline trimming cut 4 bases from V and 2 bases from J; bases unmatched to any gene: 3. CDR3 length: 13 amino acids. In nucleotides, the CDR3 is TGCAGCGTTGGTGGGAGGGCCACAGATACGCAGTATTTT. This codes for CSVGGRATDTQYF.

The rearrangement links TRBV4-1 to TRBJ1-1, with TRBD1 matching 8 bases. CDR3 length: 14 residues. The V gene's germline CDR1 is MGHRA and CDR2 YSYEKL. Germline trimming cut 3 bases from V and 6 bases from J; bases unmatched to any gene: 6. CDR3 sequence: CASSQAGGIAEAFF. The CDR3 region has the DNA TGCGCCAGCAGCCAGGCAGGGGGCATAGCTGAAGCTTTCTTT.

V gene TRBV6-2 or TRBV6-3 combines with J gene TRBJ2-1, with D perhaps matching TRBD2 (6 bases). The V gene's germline CDR1 is MNHEY and CDR2 SVGEGT. V was shortened by 6 bases and J by 4 bases, with 10 bases between the two germline ends. This CDR3 comprises 13 residues. The CDR3 reads CASRRDGYNEQFF. In DNA, the CDR3 is TGTGCCAGCAGGCGGGACGGGTACAATGAGCAGTTCTTC.

A few counts support this clonotype. The chain uses TRBV29-1 and TRBJ2-3; 9 bases are a match to TRBD1. Trimming cost V 1 base and J 0 bases; bases outside gene matches: 5. CDR1 is SQVTM and CDR2 is ANQGSEA in the germline V gene. This CDR3 comprises 16 residues. The CDR3 sequence: CSVEATGQGSTDTQYF. The CDR3 bases are TGCAGCGTTGAAGCGACAGGACAGGGGAGCACAGATACGCAGTATTTT.

The V and J genes are TRBV7-3 and TRBJ2-1, with D tentatively TRBD2 (6 bases). The CDR3 runs to 15 residues. CDR1 is SGHTA and CDR2 is FQGTGA in the germline V gene. Trimming removed 1 base at V and 5 bases at J, with 12 bases between. The CDR3 here is CASSLMGGTHNEQFF. The CDR3 nucleotides read TGTGCCAGCAGCTTAATGGGCGGGACGCACAATGAGCAGTTCTTC.

The chain is built from TRBV28 and TRBJ2-6; D perhaps matches TRBD1 (6 bases). V shed 3 bases and J shed 2 bases, with 17 bases lying between them. The CDR3 length is 18 residues. Germline assignment: CDR1 MDHEN and CDR2 SYDVKM. This CDR3 is CASSFDRFRGTGANVLTF. The CDR3 bases are TGTGCCAGCAGTTTTGATAGGTTTAGGGGGACTGGGGCCAACGTCCTGACTTTC.

The genes are TRBV27 and TRBJ1-6, with 7 positions matching TRBD1. Germline trimming cut 0 bases from V and 0 bases from J; bases unmatched to any gene: 8. This CDR3 has 19 amino acids. Germline V gene sequence: CDR1 MNHEY, CDR2 SMNVEV (reference sequence). The CDR3 here is CASSLSPPDRVSYNSPLHF. In nucleotides, the CDR3 is TGTGCCAGCAGTTTATCCCCCCCAGACAGGGTCTCCTATAATTCACCCCTCCACTTT.

A word on this clonotype: The junction does not match germline at one end; this may be a read error. The J gene is TRBJ2-1, the V gene TRBV9; 8 bases align to TRBD2. In germline, CDR1 is SGDLS, CDR2 YYNGEE. The CDR3 loop spans 17 amino acids. CDR3 sequence reads: CASSPEFAGGGRNGQFF. CDR3 bases: TGTGCCAGCAGCCCTGAGTTCGCGGGAGGCGGTAGGAATGGGCAGTTCTTC.